The source of this TCR beta chain is a study of read filtering for tumor transcriptome and immune sequencing. Study as a whole: Mean patient age was roughly 66 years, range about 47 to 90; 17 male, some 14 female.

Study observations and caveats: This fraction held mixed bone marrow immune cells after CD138-negative sorting. Roughly four fifths of IR-seq clonotypes had one read, totaling approximately 3.5% of reads; RNA-seq: around 77% and 45%. RNA-seq captured clonotypes less deeply and reliably than IR-seq.

This clonotype was observed at least ten times. What it binds is not known. The CDR3 spans 14 residues. The V gene lost 5 bases and the J gene lost 14 bases, with 23 bases spanning the gap. Per germline, CDR1 SGHTA and CDR2 FQGNSA. The library was built from around 0.4 ug RNA with molecular barcoded adaptors for alpha/delta and beta/gamma chains. TCRdb reanalysed the reads using MiXCR and keeps one entry per CDR3 protein. The data contain 35,000 to 45,000 distinct CDR3 sequences, about an eighth of them singletons. This TCR was recovered from a donor over 35 with multiple myeloma. This chain joins TRBV7-2 and TRBJ2-3, with D possibly matching TRBD2 (6 bases). Sequenced: a population of CD138-negative cells sorted from bone marrow. Here the CDR3 reads CASSPLGMAGFSYF. The CDR3 nucleotides read TGTGCCAGCAGCCCGCTGGGGATGGCGGGATTCTCGTATTTT.